This TCR beta chain originates from a study of T cells in Graves' hyperthyroidism and ophthalmopathy. Source material for PBMCs was about 11 ml fresh peripheral blood. TCR beta CDR3 region amplification was performed from RNA transcripts. The primer set for the first-round RT-PCR of the TCR CDR3 was HTBI. Each CDR3 protein gets one entry after TCRdb re-called the multiplex PCR reads with MiXCR. Of 600,000 to 700,000 distinct CDR3 sequences listed, about 15% were seen once; the top ten hold roughly 4.5%. The CDR3 covers 13 residues. V trimming: 8 bases; J trimming: 6 bases; junction bases outside the gene matches: 9. Germline CDR1 MNHEY, CDR2 SMNVEV (reference sequence). This clonotype has ten or more counts.

Sequenced input: blood. The chain carries TRBV27 and TRBJ2-7; TRBD2 matches 8 bases. The receptor comes from a woman aged 35 to 49 with Graves' ophthalmopathy. CDR3 nucleotides: TGTGCCAGCGGGGCCGGGGGGGGTGGCGAGCAGTACTTC. This translates into CASGAGGGGEQYF.